The 16 T cell receptor beta chains below come from one sample, sequenced in a study of identifying expanded T cells in peripheral blood. Data came from immunoSEQ multiplex PCR; TCRdb stores just in-frame clones and leaves some out. Counted here are tens of thousands of clones, around four fifths occurring once; the ten biggest clones make up around 18%. Input material: blood. Receptor source: a person aged 18 to 70 in good health.

This clone has just a few counts. The CDR3 is CASTRSRANYGYTF. CDR3 coding DNA: TGTGCCAGTACTCGTTCCAGAGCTAACTATGGCTACACCTTC. The chain has TRBV19 and TRBJ1-2; the D is unclear. CDR3 size: 14 residues. Trimming left V 7 bases short and J 0 bases short, with 12 bases between. CDR1 is LNHDA and CDR2 is SQIVND in the germline V gene (reference sequence).

The chain joins TRBV4-3 to TRBJ2-7; 12 positions match TRBD2. The V segment lost 2 bases and the J segment 5 bases; nucleotides outside the gene matches: 4. From germline, CDR1 is LGHNA and CDR2 YSLEER. There are 15 residues in the CDR3. CDR3 protein: CASSQRLAGVNEQYF. CDR3 DNA sequence: TGCGCCAGCAGCCAAAGACTAGCGGGAGTAAACGAGCAGTACTTC.

V usage is TRBV7-2 and J usage is TRBJ2-1, with 8 bases aligning to TRBD1. This CDR3 has 14 residues. CDR1 and CDR2 from the germline V gene are SGHTA and FQGNSA. The junction had 5 bases not matched to a gene; V was cut back by 5 bases and J by 5 bases. CDR3 residues: CASSPTGANNEQFF. The CDR3 DNA reads as TGTGCCAGCAGCCCGACAGGGGCCAACAATGAGCAGTTCTTC.

The chain recombines TRBV19 with TRBJ2-3; possible D gene TRBD2, 6 bases. The germline gives CDR1 LNHDA, CDR2 SQIVND (reference sequence). Trimming shortened V by 3 bases and J by 2 bases, and 18 bases separated the two germline ends. The CDR3 length is 17 residues. CDR3 sequence reads: CASSITPGEEVTDTQYF. The CDR3 DNA reads as TGTGCCAGTAGTATTACCCCCGGGGAGGAGGTCACAGATACGCAGTATTTT.

The V and J genes are TRBV5-8 and TRBJ1-4; 7 nucleotides match TRBD1. The V segment lost 4 bases and the J segment 4 bases; nucleotides outside the gene matches: 13. The CDR3 length is 17 residues. In germline, CDR1 is SGHTS, CDR2 YDEGEE. CDR3 coding DNA: TGTGCCAGCAGCCCCCGAACAGGGGTCCCTTATAATGAAAAACTGTTTTTT. Protein: CASSPRTGVPYNEKLFF.

This clone was seen more than once but under ten times. The chain combines TRBV29-1 with TRBJ1-1; 7 nucleotides agree with TRBD1. The trim removed 6 bases at V and 0 bases at J, leaving 7 bases unmatched. Germline lookup yields CDR1 SQVTM and CDR2 ANQGSEA. This CDR3 contains 14 residues. The CDR3 coding sequence is TGCAGCGTACCTCGGGACAGCTTGAACACTGAAGCTTTCTTT. It encodes CSVPRDSLNTEAFF.

The chain is built from TRBV4-2 and TRBJ2-5; 16 bases map to TRBD2. This CDR3 has 18 amino acids. Germline V CDR1 and CDR2: LGHNA, YNFKEQ. The trim removed 1 base at V and 1 base at J, leaving 3 bases unmatched. CDR3 DNA: TGTGCCAGCAGCCAAGTGGGACTAGCGGGAGGGCCCCAAGAGACCCAGTACTTC. This codes for CASSQVGLAGGPQETQYF.

The rearrangement uses TRBV21-1 and TRBJ2-1; TRBD1, the table's D call, lacks a check against the DNA. TRBV21-1 is termed a pseudogene. The CDR3 loop spans 13 amino acids. Here the CDR3 reads CASSKGQENLQFF. The CDR3 DNA reads TGTGCCAGCAGCAAAGGACAGGAAAATCTTCAGTTCTTC.

This clone turned up a few times. The chain carries TRBV18 and TRBJ2-2; 10 nucleotides agree with TRBD2. V lost 2 bases and J lost 8; bases outside the gene matches: 5. The germline gives CDR1 KGHSH, CDR2 LQKENI. There are 15 residues in the CDR3. The DNA of the CDR3 is TGTGCCAGCTCACCAAGCCTAGCGGGAGTGGGGGAGCTGTTTTTT. It translates to CASSPSLAGVGELFF. The whole variable domain, filled in from reference TRBV18 and TRBJ2-2, reads NAGVMQNPRHLVRRRGQEARLRCSPMKGHSHVYWYRQLPEEGLKFMVYLQKENIIDESGMPKERFSAEFPKEGPSILRIQQVVRGDSAAYFCASSPSLAGVGELFFGEGSRLTVL.

For the CDR3, the DNA is TGTGCCAGCAGCGGGACGACAGGGGGCAACACAGATACGCAGTATTTT. It specifies CASSGTTGGNTDTQYF. The chain joins TRBV7-2 to TRBJ2-3; 10 bases line up with TRBD1. Germline values: CDR1 SGHTA, CDR2 FQGNSA. The CDR3 spans 16 residues. V lost 5 bases to trimming and J lost 2 bases; unmatched junction nucleotides: 7.

This clone was detected once. This chain connects TRBV5-5 to TRBJ2-7, with TRBD1 matching 9 bases. Trimming removed 4 bases from V and 5 bases from J; junction bases left unmatched: 10. Per the germline V gene, CDR1 is SGHKS and CDR2 is YYEKEE (reference sequence). The CDR3 consists of 15 residues. The DNA for the CDR3 is TGTGCCAGCAGCAAACCGGGACAGGGTGTGGACGAGCAGTACTTC. Protein: CASSKPGQGVDEQYF.

The chain combines TRBV28 with TRBJ2-3, with D possibly TRBD2 on 5 matching bases. CDR1 MDHEN and CDR2 SYDVKM come from the germline V gene. Deletions cut 3 bases from V and 4 bases from J, with 8 bases between. The CDR3 covers 13 residues. CDR3 amino acids: CASSLGSADTQYF. The CDR3 DNA sequence: TGTGCCAGCAGTTTGGGTAGCGCAGATACGCAGTATTTT.

The V gene is TRBV5-6, the J gene TRBJ2-5, with D perhaps matching TRBD2 (5 bases). This CDR3 spans 14 amino acids. Trimming removed 5 bases at V and 2 bases at J, with 13 bases between. Germline CDR1 SGHDT, CDR2 YYEEEE. CDR3 sequence (DNA): TGTGCCAGCAGTCTCCCCGGACTTCAAGAGACCCAGTACTTC. It yields the protein CASSLPGLQETQYF.

The V and J genes are TRBV6-1 and TRBJ1-4, with D hard to call. The CDR3 spans 11 residues. Deletions cut 1 base from V and 11 bases from J, with 5 bases between. Per the germline V gene, CDR1 is MNHNS and CDR2 is SASEGT. CDR3 DNA sequence: TGTGCCAGCAGTGAAGGTTTGAAACTGTTTTTT. Amino acid sequence: CASSEGLKLFF.

The rearrangement uses TRBV6-5 and TRBJ2-2; 8 nucleotides agree with TRBD2. CDR1 MNHEY and CDR2 SVGAGI come from the germline V gene. The CDR3 is 14 amino acids. Trimming took 8 bases from V and 5 from J; bases not matched to a gene: 7. In nucleotides, the CDR3 is TGTGCCAGCGAACGGGAGGGACGGACCGGGGAGCTGTTTTTT. Its translation: CASEREGRTGELFF.

The chain couples TRBV6-6 to TRBJ2-5; tentative D call: TRBD1 (6 bases). The CDR3 sequence is 14 residues long. Germline CDR1 reads MNHNY; CDR2 reads SVGAGI (reference sequence). Trimming left V 5 bases short and J 5 bases short, with 15 bases between. The CDR3 is CASSHQGKGETQYF. The DNA of the CDR3 is TGTGCCAGCAGTCATCAGGGGAAGGGGGAGACCCAGTACTTC.